These 2 T cell receptor beta chains originate from one sample sequenced in a study of blood T cell repertoires in COVID-19. TCRdb keeps only in-frame clones here, not all; method: immunoSEQ multiplex PCR. The data contain 150,000 to 200,000 clones, 70% to 80% of them singletons. Source material: PBMCs or T cells enriched from blood (not recorded which). The source is a man between 60 and 75 years old who had been exposed to COVID-19.

This clone was picked up one time. The chain couples TRBV19 to TRBJ2-1; TRBD1 matches 10 bases. Germline assignment: CDR1 LNHDA and CDR2 SQIVND (reference sequence). The ends lost 10 bases at V and 7 bases at J; junction bases unmatched: 10. The CDR3 has 14 amino acids. The CDR3 here is CATTRGQGRNEQFF. CDR3 nucleotides: TGTGCCACCACGCGGGGACAGGGGAGAAATGAGCAGTTCTTC.

V and J are TRBV7-8 and TRBJ1-1, with D hard to call. Looked up from germline, CDR1 is SGHVS and CDR2 is FQNEAQ. V was trimmed by 1 base and J by 2 bases, leaving 11 bases between them. The CDR3 has 15 amino acids. CDR3 in amino acids: CASSLGSTYNTEAFF. DNA of the CDR3: TGTGCCAGCAGCTTAGGGTCAACTTACAACACTGAAGCTTTCTTT.